The present T cell receptor beta chain was sequenced within a study of beta chain features in type 1 diabetes. Whole-study findings and limits: The influence of HLA type on TCRB rearrangement stayed undetermined. PCR might show a preference for shorter templates, equally across patients and controls. Patients with Type 1 diabetes showed moderately but significantly shorter TCRB CDR3s in all four CD4+ subsets.

Every bit of the isolated RNA underwent reverse transcription, so sequencing read expressed TCRB transcripts. Assay: immunoSEQ multiplex PCR; the TCRdb copy retains only in-frame clones and omits some. The data show hundreds of thousands of clones, about an eighth seen once. V lost 2 bases and J lost 1; bases outside the gene matches: 4. This CDR3 has 16 amino acids. Germline assignment: CDR1 LGHNA and CDR2 YSLEER. The table lists this clone with a few counts. Antigen unknown. Sorting of CD4+ naive, central memory, regulatory and stem cell-like memory cells was performed via CD45RO/CCR7/CD25/CD127/CD95/CD27. Purity (above 95%) was reached by all sorted populations.

Specimen: naive CD4+ T cells from blood. This chain joins TRBV4-3 and TRBJ2-1; TRBD1 agrees at 8 bases. This TCR derives from a man younger than 35 with type 1 diabetes. CDR3 sequence: CASSQTGGRSYNEQFF. CDR3 nucleotides: TGCGCCAGCAGCCAAACAGGGGGAAGGTCCTACAATGAGCAGTTCTTC.